The clone carrying this TCR beta chain was observed once. Germline CDR1 reads SGHDT; CDR2 reads YYEEEE. The CDR3 length is 14 residues. V shed 4 bases, J shed 3 bases, and the junction held 4 bases outside the gene matches. The data originate from a study of blood T cell repertoires in COVID-19. The wider study: Acute and convalescent COVID-19 samples came from the United States, Italy and Spain.

The table came from immunoSEQ multiplex PCR; TCRdb's copy has only in-frame clones and leaves some out. Among around 100,000 clones, more than 75% were seen once, and the ten largest hold roughly 15%. The TCR sequence derives from a man aged 50 or older with acute or convalescent COVID-19. Sequenced input: peripheral blood. This rearrangement joins TRBV5-6 to TRBJ2-3; TRBD2 matches at 8 bases. CDR3 residues: CASSPGLGTDTQYF. CDR3 DNA: TGTGCCAGCAGCCCGGGACTAGGAACAGATACGCAGTATTTT.